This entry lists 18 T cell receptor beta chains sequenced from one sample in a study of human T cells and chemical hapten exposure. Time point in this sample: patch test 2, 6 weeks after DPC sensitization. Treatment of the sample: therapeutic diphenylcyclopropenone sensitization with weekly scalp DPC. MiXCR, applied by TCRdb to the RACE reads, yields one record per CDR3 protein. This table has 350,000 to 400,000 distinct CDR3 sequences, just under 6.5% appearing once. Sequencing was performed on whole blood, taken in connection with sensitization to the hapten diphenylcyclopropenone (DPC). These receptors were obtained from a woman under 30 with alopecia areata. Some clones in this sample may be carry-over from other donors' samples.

In DNA form, the CDR3 reads TGCAGTGCCGCCCGACCAGCGGGCTCAGATACGCAGTATTTT. This encodes CSAARPAGSDTQYF. V and J are TRBV20-1 and TRBJ2-3; possible D gene TRBD2, 6 bases. Trimming stripped 6 bases from V and 4 bases from J, with 17 bases between. Looked up from germline, CDR1 is DFQATT and CDR2 is SNEGSKA (reference sequence). The CDR3 has 14 residues.

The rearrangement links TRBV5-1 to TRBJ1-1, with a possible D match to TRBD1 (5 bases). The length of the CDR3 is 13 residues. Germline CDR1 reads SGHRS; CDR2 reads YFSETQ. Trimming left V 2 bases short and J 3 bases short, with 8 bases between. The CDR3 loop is CASSFKGDTEAFF. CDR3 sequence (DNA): TGCGCCAGCAGCTTTAAAGGGGACACTGAAGCTTTCTTT.

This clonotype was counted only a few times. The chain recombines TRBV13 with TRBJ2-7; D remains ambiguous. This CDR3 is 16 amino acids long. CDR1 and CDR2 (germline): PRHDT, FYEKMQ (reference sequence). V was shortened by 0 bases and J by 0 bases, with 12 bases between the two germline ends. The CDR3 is CASSLGETRSSYEQYF. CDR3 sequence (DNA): TGTGCCAGCAGCTTAGGTGAGACGAGAAGCTCCTACGAGCAGTACTTC.

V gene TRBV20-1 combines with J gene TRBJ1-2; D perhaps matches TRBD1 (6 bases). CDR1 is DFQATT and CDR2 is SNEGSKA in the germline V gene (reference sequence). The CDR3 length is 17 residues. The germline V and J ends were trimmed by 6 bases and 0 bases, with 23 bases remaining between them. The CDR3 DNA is TGCAGTGCGTCACGGGACATCCTTTCTGACCCTAACTATGGCTACACCTTC. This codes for CSASRDILSDPNYGYTF.

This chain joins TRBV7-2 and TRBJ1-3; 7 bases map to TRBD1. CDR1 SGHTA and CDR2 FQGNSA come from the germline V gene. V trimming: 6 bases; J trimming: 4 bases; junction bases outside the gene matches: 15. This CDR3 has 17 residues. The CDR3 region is CASRPIAGGISGNTIYF. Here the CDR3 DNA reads TGTGCCAGCAGACCCATCGCAGGGGGAATCTCAGGAAACACCATATATTTT.

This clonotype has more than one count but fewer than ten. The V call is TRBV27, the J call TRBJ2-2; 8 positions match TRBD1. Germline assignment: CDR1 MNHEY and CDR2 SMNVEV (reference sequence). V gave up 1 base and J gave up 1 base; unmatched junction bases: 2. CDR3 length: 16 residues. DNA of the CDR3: TGTGCCAGCAGTTTATTGGGGACAGGGAACACCGGGGAGCTGTTTTTT. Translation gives CASSLLGTGNTGELFF.

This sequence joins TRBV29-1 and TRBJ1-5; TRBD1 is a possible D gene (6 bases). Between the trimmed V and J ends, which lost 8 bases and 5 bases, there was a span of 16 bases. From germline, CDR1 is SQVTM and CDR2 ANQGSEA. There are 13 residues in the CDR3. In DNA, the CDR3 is TGCAGCACCTCCGACAGGAGGGATCAGCCCCAGCATTTT. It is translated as CSTSDRRDQPQHF.

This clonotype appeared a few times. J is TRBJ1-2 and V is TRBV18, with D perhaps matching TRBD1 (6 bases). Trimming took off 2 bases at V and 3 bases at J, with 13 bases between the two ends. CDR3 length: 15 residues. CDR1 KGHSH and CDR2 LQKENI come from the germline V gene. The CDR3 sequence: CASSPSRGGDYGYTF. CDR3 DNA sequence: TGTGCCAGCTCACCATCGAGAGGGGGAGACTATGGCTACACCTTC.

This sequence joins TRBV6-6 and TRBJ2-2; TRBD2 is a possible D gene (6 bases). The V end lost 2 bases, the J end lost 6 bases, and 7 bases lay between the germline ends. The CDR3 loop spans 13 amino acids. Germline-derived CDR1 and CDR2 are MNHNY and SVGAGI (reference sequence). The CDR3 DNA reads TGTGCCAGCAGTTACCCGGGGGCCGGGGAGCTGTTTTTT. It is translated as CASSYPGAGELFF.

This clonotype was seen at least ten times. This CDR3 reads CASSETSGESTDTQYF. The CDR3 DNA sequence: TGTGCCAGCAGTGAGACTAGCGGGGAAAGTACAGATACGCAGTATTTT. V usage is TRBV6-4 and J usage is TRBJ2-3, with 11 nucleotides matching TRBD2. In germline, CDR1 is MRHNA, CDR2 SNTAGT. Trimming at V came to 3 bases and at J to 3 bases, leaving 5 bases not matched to a gene. CDR3 length equals 16 residues.

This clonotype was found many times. CDR3 protein: CSARPQGASSYNEQFF. In nucleotides, the CDR3 is TGCAGTGCTAGACCCCAGGGGGCCAGCTCCTACAATGAGCAGTTCTTC. The gene calls are TRBV20-1 and TRBJ2-1; 8 bases align to TRBD1. Germline loops: CDR1 DFQATT, CDR2 SNEGSKA (reference sequence). CDR3 length: 16 amino acids. After removal of 2 bases from V and 0 bases from J, the junction contained 6 bases not matched to a gene.

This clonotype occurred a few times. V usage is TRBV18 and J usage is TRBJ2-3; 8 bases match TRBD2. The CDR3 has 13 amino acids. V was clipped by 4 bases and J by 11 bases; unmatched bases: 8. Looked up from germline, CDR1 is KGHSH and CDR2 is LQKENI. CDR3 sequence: CASSLRRAGVQYF. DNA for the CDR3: TGTGCCAGCTCACTTCGAAGAGCGGGGGTGCAGTATTTT.

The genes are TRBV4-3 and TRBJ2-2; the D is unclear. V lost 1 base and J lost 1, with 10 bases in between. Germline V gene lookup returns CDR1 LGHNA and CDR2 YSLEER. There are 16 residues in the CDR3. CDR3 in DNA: TGCGCCAGCAGCCAAGGGGCGGCGGTGAACACCGGGGAGCTGTTTTTT. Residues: CASSQGAAVNTGELFF.

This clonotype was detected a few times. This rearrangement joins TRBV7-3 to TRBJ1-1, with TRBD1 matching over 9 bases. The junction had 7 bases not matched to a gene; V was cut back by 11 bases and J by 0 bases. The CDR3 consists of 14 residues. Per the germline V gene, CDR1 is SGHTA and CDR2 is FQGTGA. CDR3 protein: CASKQGAMNTEAFF. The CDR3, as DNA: TGTGCCTCGAAACAGGGGGCTATGAACACTGAAGCTTTCTTT.

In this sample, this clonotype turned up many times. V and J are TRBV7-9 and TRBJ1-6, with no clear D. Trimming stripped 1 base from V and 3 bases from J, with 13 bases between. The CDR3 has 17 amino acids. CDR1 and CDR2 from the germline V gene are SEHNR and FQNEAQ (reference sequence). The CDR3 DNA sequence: TGTGCCAGCAGCTTAGACGGAGGAAACGGCTATAATTCACCCCTCCACTTT. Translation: CASSLDGGNGYNSPLHF. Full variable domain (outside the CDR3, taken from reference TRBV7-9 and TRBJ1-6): DTGVSQNPRHKITKRGQNVTFRCDPISEHNRLYWYRQTLGQGPEFLTYFQNEAQLEKSRLLSDRFSAERPKGSFSTLEIQRTEQGDSAMYLCASSLDGGNGYNSPLHFGNGTRLTVT.

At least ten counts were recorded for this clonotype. The CDR3 protein is CASSLLGLDTEAFF. DNA of the CDR3: TGTGCCAGCAGCTTGCTGGGGTTGGACACTGAAGCTTTCTTT. This chain joins TRBV5-4 and TRBJ1-1; D ambiguous. The CDR3 totals 14 residues. The ends were cut back, 1 base at V and 3 bases at J, with 10 bases in the middle. Germline V gene data show CDR1 as SGHNT and CDR2 as YYREEE (reference sequence).

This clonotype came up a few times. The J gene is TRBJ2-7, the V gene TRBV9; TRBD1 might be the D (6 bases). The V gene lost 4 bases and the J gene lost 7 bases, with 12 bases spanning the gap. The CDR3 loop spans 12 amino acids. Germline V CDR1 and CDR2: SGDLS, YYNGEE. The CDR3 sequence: CASSRAGEEQYF. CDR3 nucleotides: TGTGCCAGCAGCCGGGCAGGGGAGGAGCAGTACTTC. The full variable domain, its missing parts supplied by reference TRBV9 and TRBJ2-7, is DSGVTQTPKHLITATGQRVTLRCSPRSGDLSVYWYQQSLDQGLQFLIQYYNGEERAKGNILERFSAQQFPDLHSELNLSSLELGDSALYFCASSRAGEEQYFGPGTRLTVT.

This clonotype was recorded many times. The CDR3 coding sequence is TGCGCCAGCAGCCAAGATCGGGGGGCGAGGGAAAAACTGTTTTTT. It yields the protein CASSQDRGAREKLFF. V and J are TRBV4-3 and TRBJ1-4; TRBD1 might be the D (6 bases). Germline lookup yields CDR1 LGHNA and CDR2 YSLEER. This CDR3 comprises 15 residues. Trimming stripped 0 bases from V and 8 bases from J, with 13 bases between.